Following are 24 T cell receptor beta chains from one sample sequenced in a study of blood T cell repertoires in COVID-19. Profiling relied on immunoSEQ multiplex PCR, and the TCRdb table lists in-frame clones only, not all of them. Among approximately 230,000 clones listed, 70% to 90% were seen once. Sequencing used peripheral blood. These receptors all come from a man aged 18 to 29 with active or convalescent COVID-19.

This clone occurred once. The chain joins TRBV7-2 to TRBJ1-5, with D perhaps TRBD1 (5 bases). The CDR3 is 17 amino acids. Germline CDR1 reads SGHTA; CDR2 reads FQGNSA. V shed 2 bases and J shed 0 bases, with 14 bases lying between them. For the CDR3, the DNA is TGTGCCAGCAGCTTATCAGGGCGCGGTTATAGCAATCAGCCCCAGCATTTT. It is translated as CASSLSGRGYSNQPQHF.

The CDR3: CATEGGQGGYTF. The DNA for the CDR3 is TGTGCCACTGAGGGGGGGCAAGGTGGCTACACCTTC. The chain joins TRBV27 to TRBJ1-2; D perhaps matches TRBD1 (6 bases). With 10 bases removed from V and 7 bases from J, the gap between germline ends came to 16 bases. The CDR3 contains 12 residues. Germline values: CDR1 MNHEY, CDR2 SMNVEV (reference sequence).

The chain is built from TRBV19 and TRBJ2-3; 8 nucleotides align to TRBD2. The trim removed 5 bases at V and 3 bases at J, leaving 4 bases unmatched. Germline V lookup: CDR1 LNHDA, CDR2 SQIVND (reference sequence). The CDR3 contains 14 residues. CDR3: CASSLGLATDTQYF. CDR3 nucleotide sequence: TGTGCCAGTAGTCTTGGACTAGCAACAGATACGCAGTATTTT. Full variable domain (rest looked up from reference TRBV19 and TRBJ2-3): DGGITQSPKYLFRKEGQNVTLSCEQNLNHDAMYWYRQDPGQGLRLIYYSQIVNDFQKGDIAEGYSVSREKKESFPLTVTSAQKNPTAFYLCASSLGLATDTQYFGPGTRLTVL.

This clone was found a few times. This chain connects TRBV9 to TRBJ2-1, with TRBD2 as a possible D gene (6 bases). The V end lost 6 bases, the J end lost 2 bases, and 15 bases lay between the germline ends. Germline V gene data show CDR1 as SGDLS and CDR2 as YYNGEE. The CDR3 is 15 amino acids. CDR3 DNA sequence: TGTGCCAGCAACCTCGGGGGTTCGACCTACAATGAGCAGTTCTTC. Translated: CASNLGGSTYNEQFF.

The chain combines TRBV29-1 with TRBJ1-6; 10 bases are shared with TRBD1. Per the germline V gene, CDR1 is SQVTM and CDR2 is ANQGSEA. This CDR3 is built from 15 residues. The V and J ends lost 7 bases and 10 bases, in that order; junction bases with no gene match: 13. The CDR3: CSAQTGGSFGSPLHF. As DNA, the CDR3 is TGCAGCGCCCAGACAGGGGGCTCGTTTGGATCACCCCTCCACTTT.

With respect to this clone: One junction end does not reproduce the germline sequence, and a read error may be involved. This chain links TRBV5-4 with TRBJ2-5, with 7 bases lining up with TRBD2. From germline, CDR1 is SGHNT and CDR2 YYREEE (reference sequence). There are 14 residues in the CDR3. Here the CDR3 reads CASRLGTIQETQYF. The CDR3 coding sequence is TGTGCCAGCAGGTTGGGGACTATTCAAGAGACCCAGTACTTC.

The chain couples TRBV5-1 to TRBJ1-5, with a possible D match to TRBD1 (5 bases). The V end was cut by 6 bases, the J end by 0 bases, with 31 bases between. CDR1 SGHRS and CDR2 YFSETQ come from the germline V gene. The CDR3 extends over 21 amino acids. Here the CDR3 reads CASTPTASTDRNNYSNQPQHF. In nucleotides, the CDR3 is TGCGCCAGCACCCCAACGGCGTCGACAGATAGGAACAATTATAGCAATCAGCCCCAGCATTTT.

This rearrangement joins TRBV3-1 (or the pseudogene TRBV3-2) to TRBJ2-3; D unresolved. The length of the CDR3 is 15 residues. Looked up from germline, CDR1 is LGHDT and CDR2 is YNNKEL (reference sequence). V was shortened by 1 base and J by 2 bases, with 10 bases between the two germline ends. CDR3 amino acids: CASSQVWSYTDTQYF. The CDR3 nucleotides are TGTGCCAGCAGCCAAGTTTGGAGTTACACAGATACGCAGTATTTT.

The chain recombines TRBV5-1 with TRBJ2-7; 7 bases are shared with TRBD2. This CDR3 is built from 14 residues. In germline, CDR1 is SGHRS, CDR2 YFSETQ. Germline trimming cut 4 bases from V and 3 bases from J; bases unmatched to any gene: 7. The CDR3 nucleotides read TGCGCCAGCAGCAAGGTAGCGGGCGACTACGAGCAGTACTTC. Translation gives CASSKVAGDYEQYF.

The chain couples TRBV19 to TRBJ1-1; D possibly corresponds to TRBD1 (5 bases). Trimming cost V 3 bases and J 1 base, with 12 bases left between them. In germline, CDR1 is LNHDA, CDR2 SQIVND (reference sequence). CDR3 length: 15 residues. This chain's CDR3 is CASSIGGSWNTEAFF. The CDR3 bases are TGTGCCAGTAGTATTGGGGGGAGTTGGAACACTGAAGCTTTCTTT.

This chain links TRBV5-1 with TRBJ2-7, with D maybe TRBD1 (7 bases). This CDR3 is built from 15 residues. The V gene lost 0 bases and the J gene lost 3 bases, with 13 bases spanning the gap. Germline CDR1 reads SGHRS; CDR2 reads YFSETQ. This CDR3 reads CASSLGQGGRYEQYF. As DNA, the CDR3 is TGCGCCAGCAGCTTGGGACAGGGAGGCCGCTACGAGCAGTACTTC.

The genes are TRBV12-5 and TRBJ1-2, with D possibly TRBD1 on 6 matching bases. Germline V CDR1 and CDR2: LGHNT, FRNRAP. The CDR3 covers 13 residues. V shed 1 base and J shed 6 bases, with 9 bases lying between them. The CDR3 nucleotides read TGTGCTAGTGGTTTGGGACAGGATGATGGCTACACCTTC. Translating it yields CASGLGQDDGYTF.

The chain couples TRBV28 to TRBJ1-5; D may be TRBD1 (6 bases). The V end lost 9 bases, the J end lost 7 bases, and 13 bases lay between the germline ends. The CDR3 has 12 amino acids. Germline-derived CDR1 and CDR2 are MDHEN and SYDVKM. CDR3 amino acids: CASTGSRQPQHF. CDR3 DNA: TGTGCCAGTACAGGGAGTCGACAGCCCCAGCATTTT.

The rearrangement uses TRBV5-1 and TRBJ2-7; D is possibly TRBD1 (6 bases). CDR1 and CDR2 (germline): SGHRS, YFSETQ. V shed 4 bases and J shed 2 bases, with 10 bases lying between them. This CDR3 comprises 13 residues. Here the CDR3 reads CASSAGQTYEQYF. CDR3 coding DNA: TGCGCCAGCAGCGCTGGACAGACCTACGAGCAGTACTTC.

The rearrangement joins TRBV9 to TRBJ2-1; TRBD1 matches 9 bases. Germline trimming cut 3 bases from V and 7 bases from J; bases unmatched to any gene: 8. There are 15 residues in the CDR3. Germline lookup yields CDR1 SGDLS and CDR2 YYNGEE. The CDR3 is CASSATGGGPNEQFF. The CDR3, as DNA: TGTGCCAGCAGCGCCACAGGGGGCGGACCGAATGAGCAGTTCTTC.

In its sample, this clone was seen once. The V gene is TRBV30, the J gene TRBJ2-5; D perhaps matches TRBD1 (6 bases). The V end was cut by 1 base, the J end by 2 bases, with 8 bases between. Germline CDR1 reads GTSNPN; CDR2 reads SVGIG (reference sequence). The CDR3 is made up of 13 amino acids. In nucleotides, the CDR3 is TGTGCCTGGAGTGCCGGGACACAAGAGACCCAGTACTTC. It is translated as CAWSAGTQETQYF. The full variable domain, in which reference TRBV30 and TRBJ2-5 provide the parts outside the CDR3, is SQTIHQWPATLVQPVGSPLSLECTVEGTSNPNLYWYRQAAGRGLQLLFYSVGIGQISSEVPQNLSASRPQDRQFILSSKKLLLSDSGFYLCAWSAGTQETQYFGPGTRLLVL.

The chain recombines TRBV30 with TRBJ1-5; TRBD1 agrees at 10 bases. V shed 8 bases and J 5 bases; nucleotides not matched to a gene: 6. Germline lookup yields CDR1 GTSNPN and CDR2 SVGIG (reference sequence). The CDR3 spans 13 residues. CDR3 region: CALGTGVDQPQHF. The CDR3 DNA sequence: TGTGCCCTCGGGACAGGGGTCGATCAGCCCCAGCATTTT.

The rearrangement links TRBV11-2 to TRBJ2-3, with 7 bases matching TRBD2. Germline values: CDR1 SGHAT, CDR2 FQNNGV. V lost 5 bases to trimming and J lost 0 bases; unmatched junction nucleotides: 2. The CDR3 sequence is 14 residues long. As DNA, the CDR3 is TGTGCCAGCAGCCGGACTAGGAGCACAGATACGCAGTATTTT. It translates to CASSRTRSTDTQYF. Looking up the rest from reference TRBV11-2 and TRBJ2-3 gives the full variable domain: EAGVAQSPRYKIIEKRQSVAFWCNPISGHATLYWYQQILGQGPKLLIQFQNNGVVDDSQLPKDRFSAERLKGVDSTLKIQPAKLEDSAVYLCASSRTRSTDTQYFGPGTRLTVL.

This clone occurred once. This chain joins TRBV7-8 and TRBJ2-5; TRBD1 aligns across 9 bases. Germline V gene lookup returns CDR1 SGHVS and CDR2 FQNEAQ. V lost 5 bases and J lost 5; bases outside the gene matches: 9. This CDR3 comprises 15 residues. In DNA, the CDR3 is TGTGCCAGCAGCATCGGAGTCGGACAGGGGGAGACCCAGTACTTC. Its protein product is CASSIGVGQGETQYF.

This rearrangement joins TRBV19 to TRBJ2-5; D is unresolved. This CDR3 is 13 amino acids long. CDR1 is LNHDA and CDR2 is SQIVND in the germline V gene (reference sequence). The V gene lost 1 base and the J gene lost 2 bases, with 5 bases spanning the gap. The chain's CDR3 is CASSIAIQETQYF. As DNA, the CDR3 is TGTGCCAGTAGTATAGCCATTCAAGAGACCCAGTACTTC.

This clone appeared once. The V gene is TRBV28, the J gene TRBJ2-7; 9 bases agree with TRBD2. This CDR3 is built from 16 residues. Trimming cost V 2 bases and J 5 bases; bases outside gene matches: 10. The germline V gene has CDR1 MDHEN and CDR2 SYDVKM. CDR3 loop: CASSLPFIAGEDEQYF. Written as DNA, the CDR3 is TGTGCCAGCAGTTTACCCTTTATAGCGGGAGAGGACGAGCAGTACTTC.

The V call is TRBV20-1, the J call TRBJ2-7; 9 nucleotides match TRBD1. J was trimmed by 4 bases and V by 6 bases; bases with no gene match: 1. This CDR3 region has 11 residues. CDR1 and CDR2 from the germline V gene are DFQATT and SNEGSKA (reference sequence). The CDR3 nucleotides read TGCAGTGCCGGGACAGGGTACGAGCAGTACTTC. Amino acids: CSAGTGYEQYF.

The chain links TRBV7-9 to TRBJ1-2; TRBD1 agrees at 12 bases. CDR1 SEHNR and CDR2 FQNEAQ come from the germline V gene (reference sequence). J lost 7 bases, V lost 3 bases, and 9 bases had no gene match. This CDR3 contains 16 residues. CDR3 protein: CASSFMGQGAISGYTF. The DNA for the CDR3 is TGTGCCAGCAGCTTTATGGGACAGGGGGCTATAAGTGGCTACACCTTC.

J is TRBJ2-1 and V is TRBV7-3; 13 nucleotides agree with TRBD2. The ends lost 5 bases at V and 10 bases at J; junction bases unmatched: 11. The CDR3 spans 16 residues. CDR1 is SGHTA and CDR2 is FQGTGA in the germline V gene. The CDR3 coding sequence is TGTGCCAGCAGCCCAACCGGAACTAGCGGGAGGGCGGAGCAGTTCTTC. Translation gives CASSPTGTSGRAEQFF.